A selection of T cell receptor beta chains follows, all from one sample in a study of cytomegalovirus exposure and HLA in healthy donors. Repertoires were generated with immunoSEQ multiplex PCR, while TCRdb's copy carries only in-frame clones and drops some. The sample has 45,000 to 70,000 clones; 82% are singletons. The sample comprised PBMCs. Every receptor here comes from a man between 25 and 39 years old in good health and CMV-seronegative. Each CDR3 is given with its conserved first and last residue. A D gene is named only where the DNA matches it firmly.

V,D,CDR3
TRBV28,TRBD1,CASSYPGQGALDTIYF
TRBV23-1,TRBD2,CASSQPSGRLPYEQYF
TRBV19,TRBD1,CASSQDRVNTEAFF
TRBV18,.,CASSPGKDNSPLHF
TRBV28,.,CASSLLRGSSYEQYF
TRBV4-3,TRBD2,CASSLNSRTSGGDYTDTQYF
TRBV4-3,.,CASSPSAGDGAMDGYTF
TRBV4-2,TRBD1,CASSQGIVTGQETQYF
TRBV7-6,TRBD1,CASSPGQGRNTGELFF
TRBV5-6,.,CASSLVGLVPDTQYF
TRBV7-8,.,CASSLQGSSYEQYF
TRBV18,TRBD2,CASSKGLAGAYNEQFF
TRBV7-6,.,CASSLNGVTYEQYF
TRBV6-5,TRBD1,CASSRQGEAFF
TRBV27,TRBD1,CASRDRAGNNQPQHF
TRBV19,.,CASSSRRDQPQHF
TRBV7-2,TRBD2,CASSLVAGGITDTQYF
TRBV5-5,.,CASSLQTGTYYGYTF
TRBV7-2,.,CASSLATHSGPGYTF
TRBV6-4,TRBD1,CASSEGTGSTDTQYF
TRBV4-3,.,CASRQEPYGGSEQFF
TRBV18,TRBD1,CASSPSGTGAGETQYF
TRBV5-1,TRBD1,CASSLDRGRRTEAFF
TRBV29-1,.,CSVGEGGYYEQYF
TRBV11-1,TRBD1,CASSYRGNNSPLHF
TRBV7-9,.,CASSLYTGTYEQYF
TRBV2,.,CASEQGYSGNTIYF
TRBV19,.,CASSTGQSSHYGYTF
TRBV5-1,.,CASRPGQGETQYF
TRBV27,.,CASSSAYRSYEQYF
TRBV9,TRBD1,CASSPRDRGNSPLHF
TRBV5-1,.,CASSFGSNQPQHF
TRBV6-5,.,CASSYRGWGQETQYF
TRBV7-2,.,CASSSTGRPTRPQHF
TRBV27,TRBD2,CASSEGTSGSFYYNEQFF
TRBV15,.,CATSRGTAPYEQYF
TRBV29-1,.,CSVVSGMETQYF
TRBV28,TRBD1,CASSLGDRDNQPQHF
TRBV5-8,TRBD1,CASSLQGANEKLFF
TRBV4-1,.,CASSQSAGSYNEQFF
TRBV11-3,.,CASSGGYWETQYF
TRBV18,TRBD2,CASSPTSGNDEQFF
TRBV6-1,.,CASRDTNYSNQPQHF
TRBV5-1,.,CASSPGQHTEAFF
TRBV7-2,.,CASSFPTGLKYF
TRBV28,.,CASTNPGRGRDGYTF
TRBV2,.,CASRGVGDYNEQFF
TRBV19,.,CASRREPGRGDNQPQHF
TRBV7-2,.,CASSSTGSGELFF
TRBV30,.,CAWRFQSSDSTYEQYF
TRBV30,TRBD2,CAWSFRTSGRRYEQYF
TRBV11-3,.,CASSLEAQKAFF
TRBV6-5,.,CASSYSEGHNSPLHF
TRBV28,TRBD2,CASSLWGLAVYEQYF
TRBV30,TRBD1,CAWSRTGVNEKLFF
TRBV10-1,TRBD2,CASSESIGLAGSYNEQFF
TRBV7-9,TRBD1,CASSSPGQGGYGYTF
TRBV7-2,TRBD1,CASSPGGPTEAFF